These 24 T cell receptor beta chains originate from one sample sequenced in a study of OX40 agonist ivuxolimab in advanced cancers. Some clones are missing from TCRdb's copy, which holds only in-frame ones; the method was immunoSEQ multiplex PCR. There are about 62,000 clones in the sample; around 79% occur only once, and about a tenth lies in the top ten. The sample here was CD4+ or CD8+ T cells sorted from blood, taken in a trial of the OX40 agonist ivuxolimab. These receptors came from an adult with an advanced solid tumor such as melanoma, head and neck, liver or kidney cancer.

V usage is TRBV28 and J usage is TRBJ1-3; D not certain. The CDR3 is 13 residues long. From germline, CDR1 is MDHEN and CDR2 SYDVKM. Trimming cost V 3 bases and J 0 bases, with 3 bases left between them. CDR3 bases: TGTGCCAGCAGTTTGGCCTCTGGAAACACCATATATTTT. Translation gives CASSLASGNTIYF.

The chain links TRBV7-2 to TRBJ2-5, with 11 bases lining up with TRBD2. V was clipped by 4 bases and J by 5 bases; unmatched bases: 12. CDR1 is SGHTA and CDR2 is FQGNSA in the germline V gene. The CDR3 spans 17 residues. The CDR3 coding sequence is TGTGCCAGCAGCTCCGGGACTAGCGGACTGAGCGGGGAGACCCAGTACTTC. Encoded protein: CASSSGTSGLSGETQYF.

V usage is TRBV27 and J usage is TRBJ2-1; D ambiguous. The CDR3 is made up of 16 amino acids. CDR1 MNHEY and CDR2 SMNVEV come from the germline V gene (reference sequence). V lost 1 base, J lost 8 bases, and 18 bases lay in between. The CDR3 coding sequence is TGTGCCAGCAGTTTATATCCACGAGGTAGCTGGCATGAGCAGTTCTTC. Encoded protein: CASSLYPRGSWHEQFF.

This CDR3 reads CASSLNSPGSNQPQHF. The CDR3 coding sequence is TGTGCCAGCAGCTTAAACTCTCCGGGTAGCAATCAGCCCCAGCATTTT. J is TRBJ1-5 and V is TRBV7-2; D gene uncertain. This CDR3 spans 16 amino acids. The V gene's germline CDR1 is SGHTA and CDR2 FQGNSA. Between the trimmed V and J ends, which lost 2 bases and 0 bases, there was a span of 11 bases.

The chain combines TRBV9 with TRBJ1-2; TRBD1 is a possible D gene (5 bases). Germline values: CDR1 SGDLS, CDR2 YYNGEE. The CDR3 is made up of 14 amino acids. V shed 0 bases and J shed 8 bases, with 14 bases lying between them. The CDR3 is CASSVATLRGGYTF. The CDR3, as DNA: TGTGCCAGCAGCGTAGCTACGTTGAGGGGCGGCTACACCTTC.

V and J are TRBV30 and TRBJ1-4, with TRBD1 matching 7 bases. After removal of 2 bases from V and 8 bases from J, the junction contained 8 bases not matched to a gene. The CDR3 totals 14 residues. Per the germline V gene, CDR1 is GTSNPN and CDR2 is SVGIG (reference sequence). CDR3 coding DNA: TGTGCCTGGAGTTTAACAGGGGTTTGGGAAAAACTGTTTTTT. This translates into CAWSLTGVWEKLFF. Looking up the rest from reference TRBV30 and TRBJ1-4 gives the full variable domain: SQTIHQWPATLVQPVGSPLSLECTVEGTSNPNLYWYRQAAGRGLQLLFYSVGIGQISSEVPQNLSASRPQDRQFILSSKKLLLSDSGFYLCAWSLTGVWEKLFFGSGTQLSVL.

This clone was counted many times. The chain links TRBV4-3 to TRBJ1-1; no clear D gene. V lost 1 base, J lost 7 bases, and 13 bases lay in between. Germline CDR1 reads LGHNA; CDR2 reads YSLEER. CDR3 length equals 14 residues. CDR3: CASSQGRTVVEAFF. The CDR3 region has the DNA TGCGCCAGCAGCCAAGGGAGAACGGTCGTTGAAGCTTTCTTT.

This chain connects TRBV9 to TRBJ2-7, with a tentative D call TRBD2 (6 bases). Trimming took 0 bases from V and 0 from J, leaving 10 bases between them. The CDR3 sequence is 15 residues long. From germline, CDR1 is SGDLS and CDR2 YYNGEE. The CDR3 bases are TGTGCCAGCAGCGTAGGGCCTAGCGCCTCCTACGAGCAGTACTTC. This codes for CASSVGPSASYEQYF.

The rearrangement joins TRBV9 to TRBJ2-3; TRBD1 matches 7 bases. Trimming cost V 1 base and J 5 bases; bases outside gene matches: 7. CDR1 and CDR2 (germline): SGDLS, YYNGEE. This CDR3 is built from 15 residues. CDR3 amino acids: CASSVPRTGEDTQYF. The CDR3 DNA follows: TGTGCCAGCAGCGTACCCCGGACAGGCGAAGATACGCAGTATTTT. The full variable domain, in which reference TRBV9 and TRBJ2-3 provide the parts outside the CDR3, is DSGVTQTPKHLITATGQRVTLRCSPRSGDLSVYWYQQSLDQGLQFLIQYYNGEERAKGNILERFSAQQFPDLHSELNLSSLELGDSALYFCASSVPRTGEDTQYFGPGTRLTVL.

The chain recombines TRBV7-6 with TRBJ1-2; D is undetermined. The CDR3 consists of 12 residues. Trimming took off 5 bases at V and 0 bases at J, with 4 bases between the two ends. CDR1 and CDR2 (germline): SGHVS, FNYEAQ. The CDR3 nucleotides read TGTGCCAGCAGCAGAACTAACTATGGCTACACCTTC. Translation gives CASSRTNYGYTF.

The CDR3 DNA reads TGTGCCAGCAGCTTAGCATGGTACAATGAGCAGTTCTTC. Encoded protein: CASSLAWYNEQFF. V and J are TRBV7-6 and TRBJ2-1; D gene uncertain. The CDR3 loop spans 13 amino acids. The V gene's germline CDR1 is SGHVS and CDR2 FNYEAQ. V was shortened by 0 bases and J by 4 bases, with 4 bases between the two germline ends.

The chain employs TRBV5-4 and TRBJ1-5; D is uncertain. The V end was cut by 1 base, the J end by 6 bases, with 14 bases between. The CDR3 has 15 amino acids. Germline CDR1 SGHNT, CDR2 YYREEE (reference sequence). The CDR3 nucleotides read TGTGCCAGCAGCTTGTTCGGAATCGGGCCTCAGCCCCAGCATTTT. This encodes CASSLFGIGPQPQHF.

The rearrangement links TRBV2 to TRBJ1-4; maybe TRBD1 (5 bases). V gave up 7 bases and J gave up 5 bases, with 17 bases separating them. Germline-derived CDR1 and CDR2 are SNHLY and FYNNEI. There are 15 residues in the CDR3. CDR3 DNA sequence: TGTGCCAGCACCGCCCAGGCGCGGGACAATGAAAAACTGTTTTTT. This translates into CASTAQARDNEKLFF.

The V call is TRBV4-3, the J call TRBJ2-2; 11 nucleotides match TRBD2. Germline CDR1 LGHNA, CDR2 YSLEER. With V trimmed by 0 bases and J by 1 base, 4 bases remained unmatched. The CDR3 has 18 residues. CDR3 sequence: CASSQDDLAGGNTGELFF. The CDR3 DNA sequence: TGCGCCAGCAGCCAAGATGACCTAGCGGGGGGGAACACCGGGGAGCTGTTTTTT.

The DNA of the CDR3 is TGTGCCAGCAGTTTATCCCGCAGGGGCAAGGGCAATCAGCCCCAGCATTTT. This codes for CASSLSRRGKGNQPQHF. The genes are TRBV28 and TRBJ1-5; D is perhaps TRBD1 (6 bases). Trimming shortened V by 1 base and J by 2 bases, and 15 bases separated the two germline ends. This CDR3 has 17 residues. Germline V gene data show CDR1 as MDHEN and CDR2 as SYDVKM.

This rearrangement joins TRBV11-3 to TRBJ2-1; maybe TRBD1 (6 bases). V was cut by 1 base and J by 2 bases, with 12 bases left in between. The CDR3 contains 16 residues. Germline V gene sequence: CDR1 SGHNT, CDR2 YENEEA. The CDR3 DNA follows: TGTGCCAGCAGCTTAGGGGGCCAGGGGACCTACAATGAGCAGTTCTTC. Amino acids: CASSLGGQGTYNEQFF.

V usage is TRBV7-9 and J usage is TRBJ2-5; 10 bases are a match to TRBD2. The CDR3 length is 15 residues. Per germline, CDR1 SEHNR and CDR2 FQNEAQ (reference sequence). J was trimmed by 2 bases and V by 7 bases; bases with no gene match: 7. CDR3 sequence: CASTVAGGRQETQYF. CDR3 in DNA: TGTGCCAGCACTGTAGCGGGGGGCCGGCAAGAGACCCAGTACTTC.

The chain combines TRBV4-3 with TRBJ1-2; D is unclear. This CDR3 is 14 amino acids long. From germline, CDR1 is LGHNA and CDR2 YSLEER. Between the trimmed V and J ends, which lost 1 base and 4 bases, there was a span of 10 bases. The CDR3 is CASSQGATGYGYTF. The CDR3 DNA reads TGCGCCAGCAGCCAAGGGGCGACGGGCTATGGCTACACCTTC.

This clone was observed a few times. The chain uses TRBV7-9 and TRBJ2-5, with D possibly being TRBD1 or TRBD2 (6 bases each). V was trimmed by 1 base and J by 4 bases, leaving 10 bases between them. The germline V gene has CDR1 SEHNR and CDR2 FQNEAQ (reference sequence). CDR3 length: 14 amino acids. CDR3 loop: CASSLVGGGETQYF. The DNA for the CDR3 is TGTGCCAGCAGCTTAGTTGGAGGGGGAGAGACCCAGTACTTC.

This chain links TRBV5-1 with TRBJ2-5, with D possibly TRBD1 on 7 matching bases. Trimming left V 4 bases short and J 3 bases short, with 13 bases between. The CDR3 is 14 residues long. Germline CDR1 reads SGHRS; CDR2 reads YFSETQ. The CDR3: CASSGQGGKETQYF. The CDR3, as DNA: TGCGCCAGCAGCGGGCAGGGGGGAAAAGAGACCCAGTACTTC.

This clone has a count of ten or more. The chain combines TRBV27 with TRBJ2-7; TRBD1 aligns across 9 bases. The germline V gene has CDR1 MNHEY and CDR2 SMNVEV (reference sequence). CDR3 length: 14 residues. Trimming removed 6 bases from V and 5 bases from J; junction bases left unmatched: 8. CDR3 nucleotides: TGTGCCAGCAGCAAACAGGGGGCGGTCCACGAGCAGTACTTC. Translation gives CASSKQGAVHEQYF.

The chain recombines TRBV7-2 with TRBJ2-5, with D maybe TRBD2 (6 bases). V shed 2 bases and J shed 3 bases, with 13 bases lying between them. This CDR3 region has 15 residues. Germline values: CDR1 SGHTA, CDR2 FQGNSA. The CDR3: CASSLSGGKEETQYF. For the CDR3, the DNA is TGTGCCAGCAGCTTATCTGGCGGGAAGGAAGAGACCCAGTACTTC.

This sequence joins TRBV5-8 and TRBJ2-7, with D perhaps matching TRBD1 (6 bases). Germline CDR1 reads SGHTS; CDR2 reads YDEGEE. This CDR3 has 14 amino acids. V was shortened by 7 bases and J by 5 bases, with 19 bases between the two germline ends. The CDR3 loop reads CASSDGQGSNEQYF. CDR3 nucleotides: TGTGCCAGCTCTGACGGCCAGGGGAGTAACGAGCAGTACTTC.

V and J are TRBV29-1 and TRBJ2-7; D ambiguous. Trimming cost V 0 bases and J 3 bases, with 9 bases left between them. CDR1 and CDR2 (germline): SQVTM, ANQGSEA. The CDR3 contains 13 residues. CDR3: CSVEDGQGYEQYF. As DNA, the CDR3 is TGCAGCGTTGAAGATGGGCAAGGCTACGAGCAGTACTTC.